These 10 T cell receptor beta chains originate from one sample sequenced in a study of blood T cell repertoires in COVID-19. Method: immunoSEQ multiplex PCR; TCRdb's copy keeps in-frame clones and lacks some. Seen here are under 95,000 clones, around 79% observed once, and the top ten hold approximately 5.8%. Sequenced sample: peripheral blood. The receptors come from a man aged 50-60 years with active or convalescent COVID-19.

The chain carries TRBV4-2 and TRBJ1-1; TRBD1 is a possible D gene (6 bases). V gave up 2 bases and J gave up 3 bases, with 10 bases separating them. CDR1 and CDR2 from the germline V gene are LGHNA and YNFKEQ. This CDR3 contains 14 residues. CDR3 nucleotides: TGTGCCAGCAGCCAACGTAAGGGGGACACTGAAGCTTTCTTT. It encodes CASSQRKGDTEAFF.

The chain links TRBV21-1 to TRBJ1-1; the table's D call, TRBD1, has no DNA check behind it. TRBV21-1 is termed a pseudogene. CDR3 length: 15 residues. The CDR3 DNA reads TGTGCCAGCAGCGCGACAGGGGGGGACGGCACTGAAGCTTTCTTT. This encodes CASSATGGDGTEAFF.

About this clone: Germline is not matched at one junction end, which may reflect a read error. Other DNA sequences in the same sample also yield this CDR3. The V call is TRBV7-2, the J call TRBJ2-2, with TRBD2 matching 7 bases. Germline CDR1 reads SGHTA; CDR2 reads FQGNSA. CDR3 length: 15 residues. CDR3 in DNA: TGTGCCAGCAGCGGGACGGGACTAAACACCGGGGAGTTGTTTTTT. It is translated as CASSGTGLNTGELFF.

This chain links TRBV5-1 with TRBJ2-3; tentative D call: TRBD2 (5 bases). The CDR3 is made up of 16 amino acids. The ends were cut back, 0 bases at V and 2 bases at J, with 13 bases in the middle. CDR1 and CDR2 (germline): SGHRS, YFSETQ. The CDR3 region is CASSLAPGLATDTQYF. The CDR3 DNA reads as TGCGCCAGCAGCTTGGCCCCTGGGCTAGCCACAGATACGCAGTATTTT.

The rearrangement links TRBV30 to TRBJ1-4; D possibly corresponds to TRBD1 (6 bases). This CDR3 is 14 amino acids long. The germline V and J ends were trimmed by 3 bases and 4 bases, with 12 bases remaining between them. The V gene's germline CDR1 is GTSNPN and CDR2 SVGIG (reference sequence). The CDR3 spells CAWRGGTLNEKLFF. The CDR3, as DNA: TGTGCCTGGAGGGGGGGGACACTTAATGAAAAACTGTTTTTT.

The chain joins TRBV6-5 to TRBJ1-6; unclear D gene. V lost 6 bases, J lost 1 base, and 10 bases lay in between. This CDR3 is built from 15 residues. Germline V gene lookup returns CDR1 MNHEY and CDR2 SVGAGI. The CDR3 DNA reads TGTGCCAGCAGGGAGACGGGGTCCTATAATTCACCCCTCCACTTT. This translates into CASRETGSYNSPLHF.

The chain links TRBV2 to TRBJ1-2; D is undetermined. This CDR3 spans 12 amino acids. Germline V CDR1 and CDR2: SNHLY, FYNNEI. V lost 6 bases to trimming and J lost 8 bases, with 13 bases between them. The CDR3: CASREDVGGYTF. The CDR3 DNA follows: TGTGCCAGCAGGGAGGACGTCGGGGGCTACACCTTC.

This rearrangement joins TRBV3-1 (or the pseudogene TRBV3-2) to TRBJ2-6, with a possible D match to TRBD2 (5 bases). The CDR3 runs 15 residues. V gave up 2 bases and J gave up 2 bases, with 7 bases separating them. Germline CDR1 LGHDT, CDR2 YNNKEL (reference sequence). CDR3 sequence (DNA): TGTGCCAGCAGCCAAAGGACTCCTGGGGCCAACGTCCTGACTTTC. It codes for CASSQRTPGANVLTF.

The chain is built from TRBV2 and TRBJ2-7; D is perhaps TRBD2 (5 bases). The ends were cut back, 1 base at V and 6 bases at J, with 13 bases in the middle. This CDR3 region has 14 residues. The germline gives CDR1 SNHLY, CDR2 FYNNEI. The CDR3: CASSEVPGVGEQYF. CDR3 DNA sequence: TGTGCCAGCAGTGAAGTGCCCGGGGTAGGCGAGCAGTACTTC.

V is TRBV18 and J is TRBJ1-2, with 8 bases identical to TRBD1. CDR3 length: 16 amino acids. Trimming took 1 base from V and 7 from J; bases not matched to a gene: 11. CDR1 and CDR2 from the germline V gene are KGHSH and LQKENI. The CDR3 sequence is CASSPQSLTGEGGYTF. For the CDR3, the DNA is TGTGCCAGCTCACCACAATCTTTGACAGGGGAAGGTGGCTACACCTTC. Full variable domain (missing parts from reference TRBV18 and TRBJ1-2): NAGVMQNPRHLVRRRGQEARLRCSPMKGHSHVYWYRQLPEEGLKFMVYLQKENIIDESGMPKERFSAEFPKEGPSILRIQQVVRGDSAAYFCASSPQSLTGEGGYTFGSGTRLTVV.